Listed below are T cell receptor beta chains from one sample, sequenced in a study of a mutant IDH1 vaccine in newly diagnosed glioma. Measured with immunoSEQ multiplex PCR; TCRdb has only the in-frame clones, and not every one. The table has under 90,000 clones, more than 65% seen once; the top ten hold roughly 8%. This specimen was PBMCs, taken from a glioma patient treated with radiotherapy, temozolomide or both. All receptors derive from a man in his fifties or sixties with glioma. CDR3s include the opening cysteine and the closing phenylalanine or tryptophan. D genes are given only for firm matches. Clone size is shown for a subset of rows, as once, few, many or a class of expanded clone.

12	TRBJ1-1	few	TRBV30	NA	TGTGCCTGGAGAGCAGGTAGTGCTGAAGCTTTCTTT	CAWRAGSAEAFF
14	TRBJ1-6	NA	TRBV9	NA	TGTGCCAGCAGCGCCCGGGACACTAATTCACCCCTCCACTTT	CASSARDTNSPLHF
13	TRBJ1-2	NA	TRBV7-2	NA	TGTGCCAGCAGCTTTCAAGTGAACTATGGCTACACCTTC	CASSFQVNYGYTF
14	TRBJ2-5	few	TRBV2	TRBD2	TGTGCCAGCAGATTTGGGGGGGGGACGGAGACCCAGTACTTC	CASRFGGGTETQYF
14	TRBJ2-3	NA	TRBV7-8	NA	TGTGCCAGCTCAACGGAGGGTAACACAGATACGCAGTATTTT	CASSTEGNTDTQYF
13	TRBJ1-1	NA	TRBV14	NA	TGTGCCAGCAGCCAAGGCGGGAACACTGAAGCTTTCTTT	CASSQGGNTEAFF
15	TRBJ1-1	once	TRBV4-2	TRBD1	TGTGCCAGCAGCCAAGAGGGACAGGGTAGGACTGAAGCTTTCTTT	CASSQEGQGRTEAFF
13	TRBJ1-1	NA	TRBV27	NA	TGTGCCAGCAGTGTCCATCCCGCGGGTGAAGCTTTCTTT	CASSVHPAGEAFF
11	TRBJ2-2	once	TRBV7-9	NA	TGTGCCAGCAGCCCGAGGGGGGAGCTGTTTTTT	CASSPRGELFF
14	TRBJ1-1	NA	TRBV19	TRBD1	TGTGCCAGTAGCTACGACAGGGGGCGTACTGAAGCTTTCTTT	CASSYDRGRTEAFF
15	TRBJ2-6	NA	TRBV29-1	NA	TGCAGCGTTGATTCGCCGAACTCTGGGGCCAACGTCCTGACTTTC	CSVDSPNSGANVLTF
13	TRBJ1-5	NA	TRBV19	TRBD1	TGTGCCAGTAAGACAGGGGGCAATCAGCCCCAGCATTTT	CASKTGGNQPQHF
13	TRBJ2-2	NA	TRBV18	NA	TGTGCCAGCTCACCCTTCTGCACCGGGGAGCTGTTTTTT	CASSPFCTGELFF
14	TRBJ1-5	NA	TRBV15	NA	TGTGCCACCAGCAGAGGAGGGTTAGGGCAGCCCCAGCATTTT	CATSRGGLGQPQHF
15	TRBJ2-3	NA	TRBV9	NA	TGTGCCAGCAGCGTCGGATCAAGGTTAACAGATACGCAGTATTTT	CASSVGSRLTDTQYF
13	TRBJ1-2	few	TRBV7-9	NA	TGTGCCAGCAGCTTAGGTTCGGATAGGGGCTACACCTTC	CASSLGSDRGYTF
15	TRBJ1-2	NA	TRBV19	NA	TGTGCCAGTAGTGTTTCAGGGGAGGTGAACTATGGCTACACCTTC	CASSVSGEVNYGYTF
17	TRBJ1-3	once	TRBV25-1	TRBD1	TGTGCCAGCAGTGAACACTGGACAGGCGGCTCTGGAAACACCATATATTTT	CASSEHWTGGSGNTIYF
15	TRBJ2-7	NA	TRBV9	NA	TGTGCCAGCAGCTCCAGGACCGACGTGACCTACGAGCAGTACTTC	CASSSRTDVTYEQYF
14	TRBJ1-5	few	TRBV7-2	TRBD1	TGTGCCAGCAGCCTCACAGGGGGTAATCAGCCCCAGCATTTT	CASSLTGGNQPQHF
12	TRBJ1-4	NA	TRBV2	NA	TGTGCCAGCCTTGGACGTAATGAAAAACTGTTTTTT	CASLGRNEKLFF
16	TRBJ1-5	NA	TRBV4-1	NA	TGCGCCAGCAGCCAAGATCTAGGGGCCCAATATCAGCCCCAGCATTTT	CASSQDLGAQYQPQHF
16	TRBJ1-4	NA	TRBV15	NA	TGTGCCACCAGCCGGGAACCCGGGTTAGCAAATGAAAAACTGTTTTTT	CATSREPGLANEKLFF
15	TRBJ1-1	NA	TRBV6-6	NA	TGTGCCAGCAGTCCCCCCGGGACCGATAACACTGAAGCTTTCTTT	CASSPPGTDNTEAFF
14	TRBJ2-7	NA	TRBV6-5	TRBD1	TGTGCCAGCAGCACCGGGACAGGGGTTTCCGAGCAGTACTTC	CASSTGTGVSEQYF
15	TRBJ1-2	NA	TRBV10-3	TRBD1	TGTGCCATCAGCGGATCGGGACAGGGGGCAAATGGCTACACCTTC	CAISGSGQGANGYTF
13	TRBJ1-3	NA	TRBV25-1	NA	TGTGCCAGCAGTGAATGGGGGGAAAACACCATATATTTT	CASSEWGENTIYF
15	TRBJ1-6	NA	TRBV9	NA	TGTGCCAGCAGCGCCCCGGGGGGGGGTAATTCACCCCTCCACTTT	CASSAPGGGNSPLHF
13	TRBJ1-1	NA	TRBV2	TRBD1	TGTGCCAGCAGTAGGGACAGGGGCACTGAAGCTTTCTTT	CASSRDRGTEAFF
16	TRBJ2-1	NA	TRBV18	TRBD2	TGTGCCAGCTCACCAACTAGCGGGGGGGTCGGAAATGAGCAGTTCTTC	CASSPTSGGVGNEQFF
15	TRBJ2-7	NA	TRBV9	TRBD2	TGTGCCAGCAGCCCTTCCGGGGGGGAGCCCTACGAGCAGTACTTC	CASSPSGGEPYEQYF
12	TRBJ2-5	NA	TRBV5-1	NA	TGCGCCAGCGGTCAGGGGAAAGAGACCCAGTACTTC	CASGQGKETQYF
13	TRBJ1-1	NA	TRBV27	NA	TGTGCCAGCAGTTTAGTTGGGAACACTGAAGCTTTCTTT	CASSLVGNTEAFF
16	TRBJ2-2	once	TRBV7-9	NA	TGTGCCAGCAGCCCCGGTGGGCGGGGCCTGGCCGGGGAGCTGTTTTTT	CASSPGGRGLAGELFF
14	TRBJ1-1	NA	TRBV6-1	NA	TGTGCCAGCACCCAAGCCAGTATGCACTCCGGGGCTTTCTTT	CASTQASMHSGAFF
11	TRBJ2-7	NA	TRBV27	NA	TGTGCCAGCATGGGAGCCTACGAGCAGTACTTC	CASMGAYEQYF
14	TRBJ1-1	NA	TRBV5-1	NA	TGCGCCAGCAGCCCCGGTGGGGTGACCACTGAAGCTTTCTTT	CASSPGGVTTEAFF
15	TRBJ2-7	NA	TRBV19	TRBD2	TGTGCCAGTAGTTATAGTAGCGGGGCAGGCTACGAGCAGTACTTC	CASSYSSGAGYEQYF
13	TRBJ1-1	NA	TRBV29-1	NA	TGCAGCGTTGAGGGTCAGCTGAACACTGAAGCTTTCTTT	CSVEGQLNTEAFF
13	TRBJ1-1	NA	TRBV7-3	NA	TGTGCCAGCAGCTATGGCGGTTACACTGAAGCTTTCTTT	CASSYGGYTEAFF
13	TRBJ1-2	once	TRBV30	NA	TGTGCCTGGAGTGTTTCCCAAACCACTGCCTACACCTTC	CAWSVSQTTAYTF
16	TRBJ2-2	NA	TRBV5-1	TRBD1	TGCGCCAGCAGCGCCGGGGACAGGGGCTTCACCGGGGAGCTGTTTTTT	CASSAGDRGFTGELFF
14	TRBJ2-5	NA	TRBV15	NA	TGTGCCACCAGCTCCAGAGGTGGGCGAGAGACCCAGTACTTC	CATSSRGGRETQYF
16	TRBJ1-1	NA	TRBV6-5	NA	TGTGCCAGCAGTTATCGATCCCTTACAGGCAGGGTTGGAGCTTTCTTT	CASSYRSLTGRVGAFF
13	TRBJ1-1	NA	TRBV6-1	TRBD1	TGTGCCAGTTTCCCAGGGGGGTACACTGAAGCTTTCTTT	CASFPGGYTEAFF
14	TRBJ1-1	NA	TRBV18	NA	TGTGCCAGCTCACCAATCACAACAGGAGACCCGGGGCTCTTT	CASSPITTGDPGLF
15	TRBJ1-1	once	TRBV19	NA	TGTGCCAGTAGTATCGGGCTGCTGCTGAACACTGAAGCTTTCTTT	CASSIGLLLNTEAFF
13	TRBJ1-1	NA	TRBV5-1	NA	TGCGCCAGCAGTCTACAGAGAAACACTGAAGCTTTCTTT	CASSLQRNTEAFF
13	TRBJ2-3	once	TRBV5-4	TRBD1	TGTGCCAGCAGGTTGCCGGGACAGGATACGCAGTATTTT	CASRLPGQDTQYF
14	TRBJ2-7	few	TRBV2	TRBD1	TGTGCCAGCAGTTACGGGACAGCCTCCTACGAGCAGTACTTC	CASSYGTASYEQYF
14	TRBJ2-1	NA	TRBV5-1	NA	TGCGCCAGCAGCTTGGGCAGGGAAGGGGGTGAGCAGTTCTTC	CASSLGREGGEQFF
14	TRBJ2-7	NA	TRBV9	NA	TGTGCCAGCAGCGTAGGGGTGAGCTCCTACGAGCAGTACTTC	CASSVGVSSYEQYF
14	TRBJ2-7	NA	TRBV27	NA	TGTGCCAGCAGTTTATCGCGGGTTTCTTACGAGCAGTACTTC	CASSLSRVSYEQYF